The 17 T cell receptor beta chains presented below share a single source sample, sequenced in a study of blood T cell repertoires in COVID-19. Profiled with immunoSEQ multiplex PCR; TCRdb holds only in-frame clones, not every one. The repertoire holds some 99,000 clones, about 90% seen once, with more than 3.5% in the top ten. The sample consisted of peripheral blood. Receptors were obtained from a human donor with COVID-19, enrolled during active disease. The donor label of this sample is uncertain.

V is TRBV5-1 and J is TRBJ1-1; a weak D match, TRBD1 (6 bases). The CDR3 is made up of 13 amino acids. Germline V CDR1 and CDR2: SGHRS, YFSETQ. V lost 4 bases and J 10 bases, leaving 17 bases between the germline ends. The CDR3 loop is CASSDRHREIAFF. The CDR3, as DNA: TGCGCCAGCAGCGACCGACACAGGGAGATAGCTTTCTTT.

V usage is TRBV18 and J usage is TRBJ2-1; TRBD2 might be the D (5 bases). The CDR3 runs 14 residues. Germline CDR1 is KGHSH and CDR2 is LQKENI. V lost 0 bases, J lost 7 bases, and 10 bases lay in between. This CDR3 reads CASSPPGRGNEQFF. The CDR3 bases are TGTGCCAGCTCACCACCGGGCAGAGGGAATGAGCAGTTCTTC.

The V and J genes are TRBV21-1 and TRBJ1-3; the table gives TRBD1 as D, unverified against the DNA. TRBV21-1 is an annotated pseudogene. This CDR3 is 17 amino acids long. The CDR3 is CASSKLGTGGAGNTIYF. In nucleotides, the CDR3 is TGTGCCAGCAGCAAACTCGGGACAGGGGGAGCTGGAAACACCATATATTTT.

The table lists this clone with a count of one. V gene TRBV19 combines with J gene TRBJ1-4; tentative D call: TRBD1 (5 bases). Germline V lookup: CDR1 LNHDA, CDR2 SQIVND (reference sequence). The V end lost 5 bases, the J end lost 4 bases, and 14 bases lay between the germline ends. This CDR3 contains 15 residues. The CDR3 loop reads CASSETGPHNEKLFF. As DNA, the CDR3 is TGTGCCAGTAGTGAAACAGGACCTCATAATGAAAAACTGTTTTTT.

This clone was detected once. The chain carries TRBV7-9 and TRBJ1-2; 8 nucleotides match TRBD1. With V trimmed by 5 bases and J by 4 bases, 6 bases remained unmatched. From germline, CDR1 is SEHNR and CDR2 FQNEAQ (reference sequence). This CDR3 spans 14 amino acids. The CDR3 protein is CASSLTGDFYGYTF. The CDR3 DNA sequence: TGTGCCAGCAGCCTGACAGGGGACTTCTATGGCTACACCTTC.

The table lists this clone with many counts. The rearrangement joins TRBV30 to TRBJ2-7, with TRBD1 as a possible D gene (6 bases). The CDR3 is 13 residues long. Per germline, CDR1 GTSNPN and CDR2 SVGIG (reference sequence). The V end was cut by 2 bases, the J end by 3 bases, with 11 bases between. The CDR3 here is CAWSLTGGYEQYF. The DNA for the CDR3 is TGTGCCTGGAGTTTGACAGGAGGCTACGAGCAGTACTTC.

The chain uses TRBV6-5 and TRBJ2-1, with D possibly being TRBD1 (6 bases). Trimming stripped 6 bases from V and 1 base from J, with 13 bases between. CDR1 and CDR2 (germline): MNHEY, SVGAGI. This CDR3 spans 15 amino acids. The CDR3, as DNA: TGTGCCAGCAGACCGACAGGAGGATCCTACAATGAGCAGTTCTTC. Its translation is CASRPTGGSYNEQFF.

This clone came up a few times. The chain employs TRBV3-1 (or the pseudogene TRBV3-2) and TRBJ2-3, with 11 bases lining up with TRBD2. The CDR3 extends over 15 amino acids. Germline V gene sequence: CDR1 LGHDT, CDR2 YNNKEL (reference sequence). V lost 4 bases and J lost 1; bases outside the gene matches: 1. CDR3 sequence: CASSLAGGGTDTQYF. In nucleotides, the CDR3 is TGTGCCAGCAGCCTAGCGGGGGGGGGCACAGATACGCAGTATTTT.

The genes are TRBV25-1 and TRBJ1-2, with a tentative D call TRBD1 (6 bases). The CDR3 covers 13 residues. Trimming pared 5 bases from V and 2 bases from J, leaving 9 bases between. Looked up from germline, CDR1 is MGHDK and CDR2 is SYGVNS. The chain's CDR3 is CASSRQDNYGYTF. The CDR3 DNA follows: TGTGCCAGCAGTAGACAGGACAACTATGGCTACACCTTC.

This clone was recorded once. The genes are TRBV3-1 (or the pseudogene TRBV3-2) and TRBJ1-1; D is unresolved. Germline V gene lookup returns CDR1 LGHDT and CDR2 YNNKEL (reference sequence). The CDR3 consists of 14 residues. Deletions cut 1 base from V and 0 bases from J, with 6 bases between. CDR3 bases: TGTGCCAGCAGCCAAGGGGCCGTGAACACTGAAGCTTTCTTT. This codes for CASSQGAVNTEAFF.

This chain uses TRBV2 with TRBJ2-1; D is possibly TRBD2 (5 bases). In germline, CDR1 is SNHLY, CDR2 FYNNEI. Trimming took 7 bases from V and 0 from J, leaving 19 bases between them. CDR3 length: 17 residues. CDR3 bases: TGTGCCAGCAATGAGGGTCGAGGCTATAGCTCCTACAATGAGCAGTTCTTC. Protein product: CASNEGRGYSSYNEQFF.

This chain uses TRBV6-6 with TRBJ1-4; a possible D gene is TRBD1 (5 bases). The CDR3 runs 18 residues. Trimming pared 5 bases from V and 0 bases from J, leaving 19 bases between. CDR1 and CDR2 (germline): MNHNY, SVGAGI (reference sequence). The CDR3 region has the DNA TGTGCCAGCAGTCAGGGACTAACTGCAGTTGCAACTAATGAAAAACTGTTTTTT. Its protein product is CASSQGLTAVATNEKLFF.

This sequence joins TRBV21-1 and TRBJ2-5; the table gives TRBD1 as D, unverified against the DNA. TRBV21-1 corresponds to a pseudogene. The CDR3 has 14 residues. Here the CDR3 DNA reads TGTGCCAGCAAAGGAGGACAGGGGAAAGAGACCCAGTACTTC. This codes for CASKGGQGKETQYF.

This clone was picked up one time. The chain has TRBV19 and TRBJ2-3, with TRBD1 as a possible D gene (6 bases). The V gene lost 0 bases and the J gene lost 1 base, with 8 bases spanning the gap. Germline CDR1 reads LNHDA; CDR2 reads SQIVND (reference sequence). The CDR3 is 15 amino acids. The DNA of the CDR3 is TGTGCCAGTAGTATAGAGGGGGCCCGCACAGATACGCAGTATTTT. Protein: CASSIEGARTDTQYF.

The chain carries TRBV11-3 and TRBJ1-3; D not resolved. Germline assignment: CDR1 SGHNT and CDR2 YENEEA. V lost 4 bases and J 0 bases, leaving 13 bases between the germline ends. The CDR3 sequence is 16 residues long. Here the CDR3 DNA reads TGTGCCAGCAGCTCTATACGGGAGAGCTCTGGAAACACCATATATTTT. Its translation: CASSSIRESSGNTIYF.

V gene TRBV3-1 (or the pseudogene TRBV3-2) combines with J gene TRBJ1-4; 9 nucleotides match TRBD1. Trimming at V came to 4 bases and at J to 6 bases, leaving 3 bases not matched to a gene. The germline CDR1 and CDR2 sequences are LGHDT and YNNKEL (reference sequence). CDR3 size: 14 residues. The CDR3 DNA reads TGTGCCAGCAGCCGTGGGACAGGGCATGAAAAACTGTTTTTT. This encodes CASSRGTGHEKLFF.

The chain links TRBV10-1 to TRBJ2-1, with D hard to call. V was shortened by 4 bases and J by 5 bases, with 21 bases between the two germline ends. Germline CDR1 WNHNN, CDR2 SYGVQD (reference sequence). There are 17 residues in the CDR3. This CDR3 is CASSGRLGPKSHNEQFF. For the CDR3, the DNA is TGCGCCAGCAGTGGTCGGTTGGGCCCTAAATCCCACAATGAGCAGTTCTTC.